This TCR beta chain was retrieved from a study of blood T cells in healthy people across ages. Findings and caveats of the study: While age rose, TCR beta diversity per million T cells dropped in a roughly linear way. Estimated diversity that came from one million T cells was considered an underestimate.

Through a sample-barcoded 5' primer and a J-beta primer mix, a second PCR was run for roughly 6 to 12 cycles. A single record per CDR3 protein comes from TCRdb applying MiXCR to the 5' RACE reads. Of hundreds of thousands of distinct CDR3 sequences detected, approximately 29% appear once; the ten largest clones hold 15%. The CDR3 extends over 14 amino acids. CDR1 DFQATT and CDR2 SNEGSKA come from the germline V gene (reference sequence). The trim removed 7 bases at V and 7 bases at J, leaving 16 bases unmatched. There are many counts of this clonotype. Its antigen is not known. The sequenced sample consisted of blood. The origin of this receptor is a woman of 80 years or more in good health. V gene TRBV20-1 combines with J gene TRBJ2-7, with 7 bases lining up with TRBD1. CDR3 coding DNA: TGCAGTGGCCTACTATCCGGGACAGCTGGGGAGCAGTACTTC. Translation gives CSGLLSGTAGEQYF.